What follows describes a single T cell receptor (beta chain). The sample belongs to a study of Graves' ophthalmopathy and Graves' hyperthyroidism. Amplifying from RNA transcripts, the study obtained TCR beta CDR3 regions. HTBI-primed first-round RT-PCR preceded second-round multiplex PCR. TCRdb recomputed calls from the multiplex PCR reads with MiXCR, one row per CDR3 protein. The sample has around 600,000 distinct CDR3 sequences; about two fifths are singletons. This TCR derives from an adult man with Graves' ophthalmopathy. The sequencing input was peripheral blood.

CDR3 loop: CSARTSGGGSYEQYF. Written as DNA, the CDR3 is TGCAGTGCTAGAACCTCGGGCGGGGGGTCCTACGAGCAGTACTTC. The chain links TRBV20-1 to TRBJ2-7; 8 positions agree with TRBD2. V lost 2 bases and J lost 1; bases outside the gene matches: 7. Germline values: CDR1 DFQATT, CDR2 SNEGSKA (reference sequence). The CDR3 is made up of 15 amino acids.